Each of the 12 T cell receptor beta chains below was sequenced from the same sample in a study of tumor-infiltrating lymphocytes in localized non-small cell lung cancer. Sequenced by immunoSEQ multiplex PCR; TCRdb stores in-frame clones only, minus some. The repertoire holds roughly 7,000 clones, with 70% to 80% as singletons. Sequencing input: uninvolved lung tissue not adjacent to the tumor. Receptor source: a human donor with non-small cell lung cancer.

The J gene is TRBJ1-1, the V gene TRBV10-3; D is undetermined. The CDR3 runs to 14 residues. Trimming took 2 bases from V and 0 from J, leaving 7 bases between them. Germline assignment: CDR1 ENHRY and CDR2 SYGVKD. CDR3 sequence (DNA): TGTGCCATCAGTGAGCCGACCATGAACACTGAAGCTTTCTTT. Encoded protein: CAISEPTMNTEAFF.

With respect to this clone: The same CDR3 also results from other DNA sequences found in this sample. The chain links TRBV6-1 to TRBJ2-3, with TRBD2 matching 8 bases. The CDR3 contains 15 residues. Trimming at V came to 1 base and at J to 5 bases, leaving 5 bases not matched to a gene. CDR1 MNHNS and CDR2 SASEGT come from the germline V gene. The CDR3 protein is CASSEGSGGQDTQYF. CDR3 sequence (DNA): TGTGCCAGCAGTGAAGGGTCGGGGGGGCAAGATACGCAGTATTTT.

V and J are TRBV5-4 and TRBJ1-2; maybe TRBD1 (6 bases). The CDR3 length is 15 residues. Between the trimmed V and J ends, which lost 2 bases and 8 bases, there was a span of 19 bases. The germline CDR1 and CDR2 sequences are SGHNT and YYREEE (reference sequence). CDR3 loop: CASSLSRGAVVGYTF. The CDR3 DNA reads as TGTGCCAGCAGCTTATCCAGGGGTGCCGTAGTCGGCTACACCTTC.

This CDR3 reads CASRRTGGYEQYF. As DNA, the CDR3 is TGTGCCAGCAGGAGGACAGGGGGATACGAGCAGTACTTC. The rearrangement joins TRBV7-2 to TRBJ2-7; 10 bases align to TRBD1. Germline V gene sequence: CDR1 SGHTA, CDR2 FQGNSA. V shed 6 bases, J shed 4 bases, and the junction held 3 bases outside the gene matches. This CDR3 has 13 residues.

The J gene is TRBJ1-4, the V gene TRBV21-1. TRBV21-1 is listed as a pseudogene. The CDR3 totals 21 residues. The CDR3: CASSKSGKGTHRYEGSEKLFF. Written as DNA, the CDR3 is TGTGCCAGCAGCAAATCGGGGAAGGGGACTCACAGGTATGAAGGATCCGAAAAACTGTTTTTT.

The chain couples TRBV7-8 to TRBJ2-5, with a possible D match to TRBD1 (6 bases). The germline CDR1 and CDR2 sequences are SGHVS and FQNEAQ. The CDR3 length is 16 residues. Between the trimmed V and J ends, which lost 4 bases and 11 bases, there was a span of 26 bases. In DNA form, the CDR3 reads TGTGCCAGCAGCTCTCACCTCACGGCACAGGGATTTGTGCAGTACTTC. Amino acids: CASSSHLTAQGFVQYF.

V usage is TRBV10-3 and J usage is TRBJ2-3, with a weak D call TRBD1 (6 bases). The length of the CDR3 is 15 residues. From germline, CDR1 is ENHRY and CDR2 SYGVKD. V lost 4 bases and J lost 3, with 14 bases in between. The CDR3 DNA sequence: TGTGCCATCAGTGTGGGGGTCAGGGGTACAGATACGCAGTATTTT. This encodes CAISVGVRGTDTQYF.

CDR3 residues: CASTKTQGNQPQHF. CDR3 in DNA: TGTGCCAGCACCAAGACCCAGGGTAATCAGCCCCAGCATTTT. The chain recombines TRBV6-5 with TRBJ1-5; D is perhaps TRBD1 (5 bases). CDR3 length equals 14 residues. The germline gives CDR1 MNHEY, CDR2 SVGAGI. V shed 7 bases and J shed 4 bases, with 14 bases lying between them.

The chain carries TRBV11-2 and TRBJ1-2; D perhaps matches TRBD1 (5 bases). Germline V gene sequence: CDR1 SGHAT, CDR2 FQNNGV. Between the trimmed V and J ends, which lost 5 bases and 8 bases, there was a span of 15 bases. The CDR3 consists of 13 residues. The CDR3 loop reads CASSPRYQGGYTF. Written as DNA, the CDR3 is TGTGCCAGCAGCCCCCGGTACCAGGGCGGCTACACCTTC. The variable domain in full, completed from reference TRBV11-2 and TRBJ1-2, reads EAGVAQSPRYKIIEKRQSVAFWCNPISGHATLYWYQQILGQGPKLLIQFQNNGVVDDSQLPKDRFSAERLKGVDSTLKIQPAKLEDSAVYLCASSPRYQGGYTFGSGTRLTVV.

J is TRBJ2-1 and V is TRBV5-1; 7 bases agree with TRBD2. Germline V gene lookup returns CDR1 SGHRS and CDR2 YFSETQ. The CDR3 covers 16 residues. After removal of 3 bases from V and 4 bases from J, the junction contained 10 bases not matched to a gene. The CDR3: CASSSGGSGAYNEQFF. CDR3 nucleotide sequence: TGCGCCAGCAGCTCGGGGGGAAGCGGGGCATACAATGAGCAGTTCTTC.

The CDR3 DNA reads TGTGCCAGCAGCTTGGGACAGGGCTCCTACGAGCAGTACTTC. Encoded protein: CASSLGQGSYEQYF. This rearrangement joins TRBV5-6 to TRBJ2-7; 7 positions agree with TRBD1. The CDR3 loop spans 14 amino acids. In germline, CDR1 is SGHDT, CDR2 YYEEEE. After removal of 0 bases from V and 0 bases from J, the junction contained 0 bases not matched to a gene.

The CDR3 DNA is TGCGCCAGCAGCGGAGGAGCGGTTGGGACCGGGGAGCTGTTTTTT. Protein sequence: CASSGGAVGTGELFF. V gene TRBV5-1 combines with J gene TRBJ2-2; D is perhaps TRBD2 (5 bases). V shed 4 bases and J shed 5 bases, with 15 bases lying between them. The germline gives CDR1 SGHRS, CDR2 YFSETQ. The CDR3 contains 15 residues.